The next 13 T cell receptor beta chains were all read from a single sample in a study of blood T cell repertoires in COVID-19. Clones were read by immunoSEQ multiplex PCR, and TCRdb kept only the in-frame ones, dropping some. There are approximately 150,000 clones in the sample; around 84% occur only once, and roughly 20% lies in the top ten. The material sequenced was peripheral blood. The receptors derive from a woman of 80 years or more with acute or convalescent COVID-19.

The rearrangement joins TRBV5-1 to TRBJ2-2, with D maybe TRBD2 (5 bases). The CDR3 has 16 residues. Trimming cost V 0 bases and J 0 bases, with 9 bases left between them. CDR1 is SGHRS, CDR2 YFSETQ, per germline. This chain's CDR3 is CASSLESGANTGELFF. The CDR3 region has the DNA TGCGCCAGCAGCTTGGAGAGCGGAGCGAACACCGGGGAGCTGTTTTTT.

There are a few counts of this clone. The chain recombines TRBV11-2 with TRBJ1-1; 9 bases are shared with TRBD1. The ends lost 4 bases at V and 4 bases at J; junction bases unmatched: 7. CDR3 length: 15 amino acids. Germline V CDR1 and CDR2: SGHAT, FQNNGV. As DNA, the CDR3 is TGTGCCAGCAGCTACAACAGGGGGCTCGGCACTGAAGCTTTCTTT. This encodes CASSYNRGLGTEAFF.

The chain links TRBV10-3 to TRBJ1-2; TRBD1 is a possible D gene (6 bases). V lost 10 bases and J 1 base, leaving 13 bases between the germline ends. Germline assignment: CDR1 ENHRY and CDR2 SYGVKD. This CDR3 comprises 13 residues. The CDR3 sequence: CATALDSNYGYTF. The CDR3 DNA sequence: TGTGCCACCGCGCTGGACAGTAACTATGGCTACACCTTC.

A word on this clone: The sample contains more than one DNA sequence encoding this CDR3. V gene TRBV5-6 combines with J gene TRBJ1-3, with 7 bases lining up with TRBD1. V lost 1 base, J lost 5 bases, and 3 bases stayed unmatched. The CDR3 is 14 amino acids. Germline CDR1 reads SGHDT; CDR2 reads YYEEEE. CDR3 amino acids: CASSLRRGRNTIYF. Written as DNA, the CDR3 is TGTGCCAGCAGCTTGAGGAGGGGGCGAAACACCATATATTTT.

The chain links TRBV24-1 to TRBJ1-2, with TRBD1 matching 7 bases. The CDR3 is 14 amino acids. With V trimmed by 7 bases and J by 1 base, 5 bases remained unmatched. The V gene's germline CDR1 is KGHDR and CDR2 SFDVKD. The CDR3 sequence is CATSGDRVNYGYTF. The CDR3 DNA sequence: TGTGCCACCAGCGGTGACAGGGTTAACTATGGCTACACCTTC.

As for this clone: Other DNA sequences in this specimen translate into the identical CDR3. The rearrangement links TRBV19 to TRBJ1-2; no clear D gene. CDR1 and CDR2 from the germline V gene are LNHDA and SQIVND (reference sequence). The V gene lost 3 bases and the J gene lost 2 bases, with 7 bases spanning the gap. The CDR3 runs 13 residues. This CDR3 is CASSIGLNYGYTF. The CDR3 DNA follows: TGTGCCAGTAGTATCGGTTTGAACTATGGCTACACCTTC.

V and J are TRBV5-1 and TRBJ1-1; D perhaps matches TRBD1 (5 bases). The CDR3 runs to 15 residues. Germline V gives CDR1 SGHRS, CDR2 YFSETQ. Trimming stripped 0 bases from V and 2 bases from J, with 11 bases between. The CDR3 sequence: CASSLVGTGNTEAFF. The CDR3 DNA reads TGCGCCAGCAGCTTGGTAGGGACTGGTAACACTGAAGCTTTCTTT. Using reference TRBV5-1 and TRBJ1-1 for the parts outside the CDR3, the full variable domain is KAGVTQTPRYLIKTRGQQVTLSCSPISGHRSVSWYQQTPGQGLQFLFEYFSETQRNKGNFPGRFSGRQFSNSRSEMNVSTLELGDSALYLCASSLVGTGNTEAFFGQGTRLTVV.

The chain is built from TRBV7-9 and TRBJ2-1; perhaps TRBD2 as D (6 bases). CDR1 is SEHNR, CDR2 FQNEAQ, per germline (reference sequence). CDR3 length: 17 residues. The V and J ends lost 0 bases and 0 bases respectively, with 12 bases between them. DNA of the CDR3: TGTGCCAGCAGCTTAGCGGGCCTAGCGAGCTCCTACAATGAGCAGTTCTTC. Its translation is CASSLAGLASSYNEQFF.

This clone was found many times. The genes are TRBV27 and TRBJ1-2; no clear D. V dropped 2 bases and J dropped 6 bases, with 7 bases sitting between them. The germline V gene has CDR1 MNHEY and CDR2 SMNVEV (reference sequence). The CDR3 has 12 amino acids. In nucleotides, the CDR3 is TGTGCCAGCAGTTTAAGCGGGAATGGCTACACCTTC. This gives the protein CASSLSGNGYTF.

This clone was picked up one time. The chain couples TRBV7-2 to TRBJ2-2, with TRBD1 as a possible D gene (6 bases). This CDR3 contains 17 residues. From germline, CDR1 is SGHTA and CDR2 FQGNSA. V was pared by 5 bases and J by 4 bases, with 20 bases between. In DNA, the CDR3 is TGTGCCAGCAGCCCCCTCGGGGCAGGGGTTGGCACCGGGGAGCTGTTTTTT. Translating gives CASSPLGAGVGTGELFF.

The chain has TRBV5-1 and TRBJ1-1; 8 positions match TRBD1. Germline lookup yields CDR1 SGHRS and CDR2 YFSETQ. The CDR3 covers 16 residues. V shed 4 bases, J shed 4 bases, and the junction held 12 bases outside the gene matches. CDR3 nucleotides: TGCGCCAGCAGCCTGGGACAGGAGGCTGCCGGCACTGAAGCTTTCTTT. Protein product: CASSLGQEAAGTEAFF. Drawing the rest from reference TRBV5-1 and TRBJ1-1, the complete variable domain is KAGVTQTPRYLIKTRGQQVTLSCSPISGHRSVSWYQQTPGQGLQFLFEYFSETQRNKGNFPGRFSGRQFSNSRSEMNVSTLELGDSALYLCASSLGQEAAGTEAFFGQGTRLTVV.

The gene calls are TRBV5-4 and TRBJ2-1; D is perhaps TRBD2 (6 bases). This CDR3 is built from 16 residues. Looked up from germline, CDR1 is SGHNT and CDR2 is YYREEE (reference sequence). V lost 6 bases and J lost 0, with 16 bases in between. For the CDR3, the DNA is TGTGCCAGCACCCCTCCGGGGGTTCTCTCCTACAATGAGCAGTTCTTC. It encodes CASTPPGVLSYNEQFF.

The chain links TRBV6-2 or TRBV6-3 to TRBJ1-5; 11 nucleotides match TRBD1. J lost 3 bases, V lost 6 bases, and 4 bases had no gene match. Germline V gene data show CDR1 as MNHEY and CDR2 as SVGEGT. CDR3 length: 15 residues. The CDR3 region has the DNA TGTGCCAGCAGCCGGACAGGGGGCTTCAATCAGCCCCAGCATTTT. It translates to CASSRTGGFNQPQHF.